A selection of T cell receptor beta chains follows, all from one sample in a study of shared clonotypes between healthy human individuals. Generated by immunoSEQ multiplex PCR, the TCRdb table keeps only in-frame clones and is missing some. The sample lists 500,000 or so clones, more than 95% occurring once. The sample taken for sequencing was naive CD4+ T cells sorted from blood. These receptors were taken from a woman in her twenties or thirties in good health. CDR3s include the opening cysteine and the closing phenylalanine or tryptophan. Each record gives: D gene, J gene, V gene, clone size, CDR3 protein, CDR3 DNA. A D gene is named only where the DNA matches it firmly. Not all rows give a size; the values are once, few, many and, for expanded clones, a class.

. TRBJ2-7 TRBV28 few CASSNYEQYF TGTGCCAGCAGTAACTACGAGCAGTACTTC
TRBD1 TRBJ1-5 TRBV4-1 once CASSFGQGSQPQHF TGCGCCAGCAGCTTCGGACAGGGGAGTCAGCCCCAGCATTTT
TRBD1 TRBJ2-7 TRBV28 . CASSLAGTGGHEQYF TGTGCCAGCAGCTTAGCCGGGACAGGGGGTCACGAGCAGTACTTC
TRBD1 TRBJ2-5 TRBV6-1 . CASSHNRGRETQYF TGTGCCAGCAGTCATAACAGGGGGAGGGAGACCCAGTACTTC
. TRBJ2-1 TRBV5-1 . CASSLVTGRGGNEQFF TGCGCCAGCAGCTTGGTTACCGGCAGGGGGGGCAATGAGCAGTTCTTC
. TRBJ2-7 TRBV27 . CASRSSGLAYEQYF TGTGCCAGCAGGTCGAGCGGGTTAGCCTACGAGCAGTACTTC
. TRBJ2-7 TRBV21-1 . CASTIRAGRGHEQYF TGTGCCAGCACCATTAGGGCGGGGAGGGGCCACGAGCAGTACTTC
TRBD1 TRBJ1-3 TRBV28 . CASRQDRDERNTIYF TGTGCCAGTAGGCAGGACAGGGACGAAAGAAACACCATATATTTT
. TRBJ2-2 TRBV28 . CASSLGGTPTGELFF TGTGCCAGCAGTTTAGGGGGGACACCAACCGGGGAGCTGTTTTTT
. TRBJ2-2 TRBV4-1 . CASSQPRDTNTGELFF TGCGCCAGCAGCCAACCCCGGGACACAAACACCGGGGAGCTGTTTTTT
. TRBJ1-1 TRBV6-5 . CASGARGTAFF TGTGCCAGCGGGGCGAGGGGTACAGCTTTCTTT
. TRBJ2-6 TRBV7-8 . CASSPRFPGANVLTF TGTGCCAGCAGTCCTAGATTCCCTGGGGCCAACGTCCTGACTTTC
. TRBJ2-7 TRBV11-2 . CASSLMGDYEQYF TGTGCCAGCAGCCTGATGGGGGATTACGAGCAGTACTTC
. TRBJ2-2 TRBV6-1 . CASSRPWGGSGELFF TGTGCCAGCAGCCGTCCGTGGGGGGGCTCCGGGGAGCTGTTTTTT
TRBD1 TRBJ2-1 TRBV5-6 . CASSFTLRDRSYNEQFF TGTGCCAGCAGCTTTACACTACGGGACAGATCCTACAATGAGCAGTTCTTC
. TRBJ2-1 TRBV10-1 . CASTRDQRGEQFF TGCGCCAGCACCCGGGACCAGAGGGGTGAGCAGTTCTTC
TRBD2 TRBJ2-1 TRBV11-2 . CASSPGRKFTLAEYNEQFF TGTGCCAGCAGCCCCGGACGGAAATTTACACTAGCGGAGTACAATGAGCAGTTCTTC
TRBD1 TRBJ1-2 TRBV6-6 . CASSLTGTGGYYGYTF TGTGCCAGCAGCCTAACGGGGACAGGGGGCTACTATGGCTACACCTTC
. TRBJ2-7 TRBV2 . CASSSQQYEQYF TGTGCCAGCAGTTCCCAGCAGTACGAGCAGTACTTC
TRBD1 TRBJ2-7 TRBV5-1 . CATKSGQGVEQYF TGCGCCACCAAATCTGGACAGGGCGTCGAGCAGTACTTC
TRBD1 TRBJ1-2 TRBV6-1 . CASRTGQPLYGYTF TGTGCCAGCAGGACGGGACAGCCTCTTTATGGCTACACCTTC
. TRBJ2-1 TRBV15 . CATSSDWPYNEQFF TGTGCCACCAGCTCCGACTGGCCCTACAATGAGCAGTTCTTC
. TRBJ2-4 TRBV10-1 . CASSPGLGGIQYF TGCGCCAGCAGCCCCGGACTAGGGGGGATTCAGTACTTC
. TRBJ1-5 TRBV15 . CATSRDHSVGNQPQHF TGTGCCACCAGCAGAGATCACTCGGTTGGCAATCAGCCCCAGCATTTT
. TRBJ1-1 TRBV6-5 . CASSYSFRDREAFF TGTGCCAGCAGTTACTCTTTCAGGGACCGTGAAGCTTTCTTT
TRBD1 TRBJ1-2 TRBV28 . CASGQDYGYTF TGTGCCAGCGGACAGGACTATGGCTACACCTTC
. TRBJ2-1 TRBV5-1 . CASSLGRIDEQFF TGCGCCAGCAGCTTGGGCCGTATCGATGAGCAGTTCTTC
. TRBJ1-2 TRBV6-5 . CASSQDGRTNYGYTF TGTGCCAGCAGTCAAGACGGACGTACTAACTATGGCTACACCTTC
. TRBJ1-5 TRBV4-1 . CASSQVGWVGTNQPQHF TGCGCCAGCAGCCAAGTTGGCTGGGTGGGGACCAATCAGCCCCAGCATTTT
TRBD2 TRBJ2-5 TRBV5-6 . CASSGGGTRETQYF TGTGCCAGCAGCGGGGGCGGGACTAGGGAGACCCAGTACTTC
. TRBJ1-3 TRBV5-1 once CASSLESTQTGNTIYF TGCGCCAGCAGCTTAGAGAGCACCCAGACTGGAAACACCATATATTTT
TRBD1 TRBJ2-5 TRBV27 . CASSRTTGQGLQETQYF TGTGCCAGCAGCCGAACCACGGGACAGGGACTGCAAGAGACCCAGTACTTC
. TRBJ2-7 TRBV29-1 . CSVSGGKTYEQYF TGCAGCGTTTCCGGGGGCAAGACCTACGAGCAGTACTTC
. TRBJ1-4 TRBV13 . CASSPRRVSEKLFF TGTGCCAGCAGCCCCCGGAGGGTTTCAGAAAAACTGTTTTTT
. TRBJ2-7 TRBV27 . CASRSTIRDPQYF TGTGCCAGCCGGTCCACGATCCGGGACCCGCAGTACTTC
TRBD1 TRBJ2-4 TRBV28 once CASSLLGTGGDIQYF TGTGCCAGCAGTTTATTAGGGACAGGGGGTGACATTCAGTACTTC
. TRBJ2-5 TRBV7-9 . CASSLARGKSKGETQYF TGTGCCAGCAGCTTAGCCCGGGGGAAAAGCAAAGGGGAGACCCAGTACTTC
. TRBJ2-5 TRBV4-1 . CASSRADGNQETQYF TGCGCCAGCAGCCGAGCGGACGGTAACCAAGAGACCCAGTACTTC
. TRBJ1-3 TRBV7-3 . CASSLNGAADGNTIYF TGTGCCAGCAGCTTAAATGGGGCAGCTGACGGAAACACCATATATTTT
. TRBJ1-1 TRBV18 . CASSPVVADTEAFF TGTGCCAGCTCACCGGTCGTCGCAGACACTGAAGCTTTCTTT
. TRBJ2-3 TRBV2 . CASSLRQISTDTQYF TGTGCCAGCAGTCTACGACAGATTAGCACAGATACGCAGTATTTT
TRBD1 TRBJ2-7 TRBV19 . CASAGTGEGYEQYF TGTGCCAGTGCCGGGACAGGTGAGGGCTACGAGCAGTACTTC
TRBD1 TRBJ1-2 TRBV19 . CASSRTGGGGYTF TGTGCCAGTAGCCGGACAGGCGGCGGGGGCTACACCTTC
. TRBJ2-7 TRBV7-2 . CASSQQEYEQYF TGTGCCAGCAGCCAACAGGAATACGAGCAGTACTTC
TRBD1 TRBJ1-1 TRBV4-1 . CASSQPRKGAKTEAFF TGCGCCAGCAGCCAGCCCCGAAAGGGGGCAAAGACTGAAGCTTTCTTT
. TRBJ2-3 TRBV7-2 . CASSLASARRGDTQYF TGTGCCAGCAGCTTAGCGTCGGCTCGACGAGGAGATACGCAGTATTTT
. TRBJ2-4 TRBV2 . CASRTNIQYF TGTGCCAGCAGAACTAACATTCAGTACTTC
. TRBJ2-7 TRBV6-6 once CATLAVGSYEQYF TGTGCCACCCTGGCTGTTGGTAGCTACGAGCAGTACTTC
TRBD1 TRBJ1-4 TRBV30 . CAWNRGESEKLFF TGTGCCTGGAACAGGGGAGAAAGTGAAAAACTGTTTTTT
. TRBJ2-7 TRBV5-1 once CASSPPQGTRYEQYF TGCGCCAGCAGCCCTCCCCAGGGGACTCGCTACGAGCAGTACTTC